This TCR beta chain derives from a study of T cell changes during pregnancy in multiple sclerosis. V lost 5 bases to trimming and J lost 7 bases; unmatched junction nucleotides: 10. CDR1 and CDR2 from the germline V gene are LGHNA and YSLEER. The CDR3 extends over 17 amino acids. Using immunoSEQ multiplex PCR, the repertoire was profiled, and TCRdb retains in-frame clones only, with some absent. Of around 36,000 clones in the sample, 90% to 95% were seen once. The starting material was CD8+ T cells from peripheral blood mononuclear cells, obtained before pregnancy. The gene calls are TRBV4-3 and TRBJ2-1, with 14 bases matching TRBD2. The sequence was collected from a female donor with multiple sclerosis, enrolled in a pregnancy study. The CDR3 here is CASSYLGLAGVGNEQFF. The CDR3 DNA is TGCGCCAGCAGCTACCTGGGACTAGCGGGAGTGGGGAATGAGCAGTTCTTC.